This T cell receptor (beta chain) was observed in a study of CD8+ T cells in alopecia areata. This CDR3 is 14 amino acids long. Trimming at V came to 3 bases and at J to 2 bases, leaving 4 bases not matched to a gene. CDR1 is SGDLS, CDR2 YYNGEE, per germline. The researchers isolated CD4+ and CD8+ T cells from PBMCs by sorting. Remarks on this clone: As yet, its antigen is unknown. The sample carries other DNA sequences with the same CDR3.

Following RNA extraction, reverse transcription yielded cDNA that acted as the sequencing template. Generated by immunoSEQ multiplex PCR, the TCRdb table keeps only in-frame clones and is missing some. The table records 98,000 or so clones, 58% of them present only once. Study observations and caveats: Lesional scalp exceeded normal scalp in clonality, especially in alopecia totalis/universalis.

Sequenced material: NKG2D-low CD8+ T cells sorted from blood. The sequence came from a human donor with alopecia areata. This sequence joins TRBV9 and TRBJ2-5, with 7 bases that match TRBD1. The chain's CDR3 is CASSAGTVQETQYF. The CDR3 DNA reads as TGTGCCAGCAGCGCCGGGACAGTTCAAGAGACCCAGTACTTC.